This TCR beta chain stems from a study of T-cell reconstitution after alpha-beta-depleted transplantation in children. Germline CDR1 reads MNHEY; CDR2 reads SVGAGI. The length of the CDR3 is 16 residues. The V and J ends lost 0 bases and 8 bases respectively, with 19 bases between them. Study-wide results and limits: From surviving recipient T cells and thymic progenitors came the high day-60 TCRbeta diversity observed in some patients.

Of note for this clonotype: What it binds is not known.

A library of TCRbeta sequences, prepared with unique molecular identifiers, was generated. One entry per CDR3 protein, called by TCRdb with MiXCR from the PCR reads. The sample records around 580,000 distinct CDR3 sequences, 23% being singletons. Sequenced material: PBMCs, mostly from graft donor cells, taken 360 days after TCRalphabeta/CD19-depleted stem cell transplant. The rearrangement links TRBV6-5 to TRBJ1-1, with D possibly being TRBD1 (6 bases). The sequence was collected from a boy under two years old who had a stem cell transplant for acute myeloid leukemia, so the T cells may come from the graft donor. CDR3 DNA: TGTGCCAGCAGTTACTCGTTCTTGGGGCCCACAGGGGAAGCTTTCTTT. The encoded protein is CASSYSFLGPTGEAFF.